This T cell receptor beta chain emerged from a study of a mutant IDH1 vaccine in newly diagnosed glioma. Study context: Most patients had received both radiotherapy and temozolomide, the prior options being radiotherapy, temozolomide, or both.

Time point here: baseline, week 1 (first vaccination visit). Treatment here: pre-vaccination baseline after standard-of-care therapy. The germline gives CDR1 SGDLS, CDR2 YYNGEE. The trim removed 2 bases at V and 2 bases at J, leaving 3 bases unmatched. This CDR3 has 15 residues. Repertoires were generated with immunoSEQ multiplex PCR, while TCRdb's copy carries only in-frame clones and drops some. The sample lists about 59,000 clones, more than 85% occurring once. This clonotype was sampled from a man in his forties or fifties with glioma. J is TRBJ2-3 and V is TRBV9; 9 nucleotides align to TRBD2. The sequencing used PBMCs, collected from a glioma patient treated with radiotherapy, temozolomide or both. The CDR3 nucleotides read TGTGCCAGCAGCGTTGGACTAGCGAACACAGATACGCAGTATTTT. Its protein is CASSVGLANTDTQYF.